Listed here are 14 T cell receptor beta chains from one sample, sequenced in a study of graft-versus-host responses after intestinal transplantation. These receptors' antigens are unknown. Assay: immunoSEQ multiplex PCR; the TCRdb copy retains only in-frame clones and omits some. The sample lists about 86,000 clones, roughly 90% occurring once. The material sequenced was unstimulated CD4+ T cells sorted from spleen or lymph node cells, taken before transplant. The receptors come from a human donor who was the organ donor for an intestinal transplant.

The rearrangement uses TRBV4-1 and TRBJ2-3, with 7 positions matching TRBD1. J was trimmed by 2 bases and V by 0 bases; bases with no gene match: 8. CDR1 and CDR2 (germline): MGHRA, YSYEKL. The CDR3 runs 17 residues. This CDR3 is CASSQDLGTAYTDTQYF. DNA for the CDR3: TGCGCCAGCAGCCAAGATCTGGGGACAGCCTACACAGATACGCAGTATTTT.

This chain connects TRBV7-3 to TRBJ2-5; 8 bases fit TRBD2. V lost 5 bases to trimming and J lost 7 bases; unmatched junction nucleotides: 12. The CDR3 runs 15 residues. Germline V gene data show CDR1 as SGHTA and CDR2 as FQGTGA. The CDR3 nucleotides are TGTGCCAGCAGCCCGGGGACTAGAGGTTCGGGGACCCAGTACTTC. It encodes CASSPGTRGSGTQYF. Supplemented by reference TRBV7-3 and TRBJ2-5, the full variable domain reads GAGVSQTPSNKVTEKGKYVELRCDPISGHTALYWYRQSLGQGPEFLIYFQGTGAADDSGLPNDRFFAVRPEGSVSTLKIQRTERGDSAVYLCASSPGTRGSGTQYFGPGTRLLVL.

This chain uses TRBV9 with TRBJ2-3; 9 bases agree with TRBD2. The CDR3 covers 16 residues. Germline V gene data show CDR1 as SGDLS and CDR2 as YYNGEE. Trimming cost V 0 bases and J 1 base; bases outside gene matches: 3. Here the CDR3 reads CASSVVAGARTDTQYF. In DNA, the CDR3 is TGTGCCAGCAGCGTAGTAGCGGGGGCCCGCACAGATACGCAGTATTTT.

The rearrangement uses TRBV18 and TRBJ1-2; D remains ambiguous. Trimming removed 5 bases at V and 0 bases at J, with 7 bases between. Germline loops: CDR1 KGHSH, CDR2 LQKENI. The CDR3 runs to 13 residues. The CDR3 sequence is CASSDQANYGYTF. Written as DNA, the CDR3 is TGTGCCAGCTCAGACCAGGCTAACTATGGCTACACCTTC. Looking up the rest from reference TRBV18 and TRBJ1-2 gives the full variable domain: NAGVMQNPRHLVRRRGQEARLRCSPMKGHSHVYWYRQLPEEGLKFMVYLQKENIIDESGMPKERFSAEFPKEGPSILRIQQVVRGDSAAYFCASSDQANYGYTFGSGTRLTVV.

The chain couples TRBV15 to TRBJ2-5, with 10 bases lining up with TRBD2. Unmatched junction bases numbered 7, after V lost 1 base and J lost 5 bases. Germline lookup yields CDR1 LNHNV and CDR2 YYDKDF (reference sequence). This CDR3 has 16 residues. The CDR3 bases are TGTGCCACCAGCAGAGGGGGTAGCGGGGGGTTTGAGACCCAGTACTTC. This codes for CATSRGGSGGFETQYF.

The rearrangement uses TRBV2 and TRBJ1-2, with D possibly TRBD1 on 6 matching bases. Germline CDR1 SNHLY, CDR2 FYNNEI. The CDR3 runs 15 residues. V was trimmed by 4 bases and J by 5 bases, leaving 17 bases between them. The CDR3, as DNA: TGTGCCAGCAGTGTACAGGGAAGCCTTGGGTATGGCTACACCTTC. The encoded protein is CASSVQGSLGYGYTF. The full variable domain, in which reference TRBV2 and TRBJ1-2 provide the parts outside the CDR3, is EPEVTQTPSHQVTQMGQEVILRCVPISNHLYFYWYRQILGQKVEFLVSFYNNEISEKSEIFDDQFSVERPDGSNFTLKIRSTKLEDSAMYFCASSVQGSLGYGYTFGSGTRLTVV.

V and J are TRBV2 and TRBJ2-1; TRBD2 is a possible D gene (7 bases). The ends were cut back, 10 bases at V and 0 bases at J, with 16 bases in the middle. The CDR3 has 15 amino acids. The germline gives CDR1 SNHLY, CDR2 FYNNEI. This chain's CDR3 is CATPNRGASYNEQFF. For the CDR3, the DNA is TGTGCCACCCCTAACCGGGGGGCCTCCTACAATGAGCAGTTCTTC.

The rearrangement uses TRBV19 and TRBJ1-1; 9 positions match TRBD1. This CDR3 region has 11 residues. From germline, CDR1 is LNHDA and CDR2 SQIVND (reference sequence). The J segment lost 13 bases and the V segment lost 7 bases, leaving 7 bases of the junction unmatched. The CDR3 DNA follows: TGTGCCAGTAAAAGACAGGGGGAGGGTTTCTTT. Translating gives CASKRQGEGFF.

The chain uses TRBV19 and TRBJ2-6; D uncertain. V lost 7 bases and J lost 2, with 6 bases in between. The length of the CDR3 is 13 residues. From germline, CDR1 is LNHDA and CDR2 SQIVND (reference sequence). CDR3 sequence (DNA): TGTGCCAGTACTAGAACTGGGGCCAACGTCCTGACTTTC. It translates to CASTRTGANVLTF.

The chain recombines TRBV15 with TRBJ2-1; 8 nucleotides align to TRBD2. CDR1 is LNHNV, CDR2 YYDKDF, per germline (reference sequence). Trimming at V came to 1 base and at J to 4 bases, leaving 9 bases not matched to a gene. The CDR3 is 17 amino acids. Written as DNA, the CDR3 is TGTGCCACCAGCAGAGGCGGGGCCAGCGGGGGTTACAATGAGCAGTTCTTC. Translating it yields CATSRGGASGGYNEQFF.

The V and J genes are TRBV10-1 and TRBJ2-1; 10 bases line up with TRBD2. V lost 0 bases and J lost 3; bases outside the gene matches: 2. From germline, CDR1 is WNHNN and CDR2 SYGVQD (reference sequence). This CDR3 spans 16 amino acids. DNA of the CDR3: TGCGCCAGCAGTGAGTCCCGACTAGCGGGCTACAATGAGCAGTTCTTC. Protein: CASSESRLAGYNEQFF.

The rearrangement uses TRBV5-4 and TRBJ1-3; D possibly corresponds to TRBD1 (6 bases). The CDR3 contains 14 residues. Trimming removed 0 bases from V and 4 bases from J, with 8 bases in between. The germline CDR1 and CDR2 sequences are SGHNT and YYREEE (reference sequence). As DNA, the CDR3 is TGTGCCAGCAGCTTGGTGGGGGCCGGAAACACCATATATTTT. Translated: CASSLVGAGNTIYF.

This clone occurred once. This chain connects TRBV20-1 to TRBJ1-2, with D unclear. Germline CDR1 is DFQATT and CDR2 is SNEGSKA (reference sequence). V gave up 3 bases and J gave up 7 bases, with 6 bases separating them. CDR3 length equals 10 residues. The CDR3 is CSASHPGYTF. The DNA for the CDR3 is TGCAGTGCTAGCCATCCTGGCTACACCTTC.

The J gene is TRBJ1-4, the V gene TRBV6-1; D gene unclear. This CDR3 has 13 amino acids. Germline V gene lookup returns CDR1 MNHNS and CDR2 SASEGT. Trimming stripped 7 bases from V and 8 bases from J, with 14 bases between. CDR3: CASKGTSGEKLFF. The CDR3 DNA reads as TGTGCCAGCAAGGGCACTTCGGGGGAAAAACTGTTTTTT.